Detailed here is one T cell receptor beta chain. The antigen is undetermined. The data derive from a study of cytomegalovirus exposure and HLA in healthy donors. Trimming removed 6 bases at V and 8 bases at J, with 14 bases between. This CDR3 is 14 amino acids long. Germline V gene data show CDR1 as MNHEY and CDR2 as SVGAGI. PCR used 60 Vbeta primers and 13 Jbeta primers. In the authors' workflow: Later reanalysis found 75 million to 100 million unique TCR beta chains, 9 million to 12 million of them shared. Here immunoSEQ multiplex PCR was the method, and the copy in TCRdb shows in-frame clones only, minus some. Clone size and the V and J calls come from that table; the DNA yielded D and trimming. The sample includes around 150,000 clones, roughly three quarters of them seen just once. Whole-study findings and limits: Later, TCR association rates were found to vary by HLA locus, highest for DRB1 and lowest for HLA-C. Association of a missense DCLRE1C variant with TCR beta V- and J-gene trimming was reported in a later analysis. Most TCR sequences showed up rarely, but some public TCRs showed up in many donors.

This sequence originates from a woman between 40 and 55 years old in good health and CMV-seronegative. The specimen sequenced was PBMCs. The chain uses TRBV6-5 and TRBJ1-6; the D is unclear. The CDR3 spells CASRPTLRDSPLHF. The DNA of the CDR3 is TGTGCCAGCAGGCCAACGCTCCGGGATTCACCCCTCCACTTT.